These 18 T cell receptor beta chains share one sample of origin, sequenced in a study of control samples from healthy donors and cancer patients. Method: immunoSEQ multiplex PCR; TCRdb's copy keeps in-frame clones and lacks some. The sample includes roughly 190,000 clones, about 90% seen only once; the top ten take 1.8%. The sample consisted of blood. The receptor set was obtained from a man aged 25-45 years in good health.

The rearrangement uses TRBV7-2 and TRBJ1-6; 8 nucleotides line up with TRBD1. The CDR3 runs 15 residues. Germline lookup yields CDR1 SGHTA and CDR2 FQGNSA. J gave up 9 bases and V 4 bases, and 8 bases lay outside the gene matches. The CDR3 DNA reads TGTGCCAGCAGCTCGCTAACAGGGGGAGGTTCACCCCTCCACTTT. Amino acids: CASSSLTGGGSPLHF.

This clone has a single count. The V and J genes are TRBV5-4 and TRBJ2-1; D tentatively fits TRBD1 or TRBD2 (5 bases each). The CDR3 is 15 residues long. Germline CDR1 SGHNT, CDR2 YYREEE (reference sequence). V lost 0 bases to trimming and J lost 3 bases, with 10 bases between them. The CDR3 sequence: CASSLVGANYNEQFF. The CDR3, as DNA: TGTGCCAGCAGCTTGGTCGGGGCGAACTACAATGAGCAGTTCTTC. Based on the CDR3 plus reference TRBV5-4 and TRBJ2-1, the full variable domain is ETGVTQSPTHLIKTRGQQVTLRCSSQSGHNTVSWYQQALGQGPQFIFQYYREEENGRGNFPPRFSGLQFPNYSSELNVNALELDDSALYLCASSLVGANYNEQFFGPGTRLTVL.

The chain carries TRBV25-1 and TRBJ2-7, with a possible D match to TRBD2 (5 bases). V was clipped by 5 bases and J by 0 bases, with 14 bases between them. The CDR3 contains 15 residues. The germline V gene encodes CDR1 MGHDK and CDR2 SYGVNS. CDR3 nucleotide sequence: TGTGCCAGCAGTCCTAGGAGGACGAGCTCCTACGAGCAGTACTTC. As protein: CASSPRRTSSYEQYF.

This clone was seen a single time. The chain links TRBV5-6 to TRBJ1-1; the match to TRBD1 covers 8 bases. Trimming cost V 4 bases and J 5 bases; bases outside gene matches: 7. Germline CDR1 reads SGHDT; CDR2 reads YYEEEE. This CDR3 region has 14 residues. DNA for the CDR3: TGTGCCAGCAGCGTTGCAGGGGGCGTGACTGAAGCTTTCTTT. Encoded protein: CASSVAGGVTEAFF. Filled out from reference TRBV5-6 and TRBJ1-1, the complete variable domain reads DAGVTQSPTHLIKTRGQQVTLRCSPKSGHDTVSWYQQALGQGPQFIFQYYEEEERQRGNFPDRFSGHQFPNYSSELNVNALLLGDSALYLCASSVAGGVTEAFFGQGTRLTVV.

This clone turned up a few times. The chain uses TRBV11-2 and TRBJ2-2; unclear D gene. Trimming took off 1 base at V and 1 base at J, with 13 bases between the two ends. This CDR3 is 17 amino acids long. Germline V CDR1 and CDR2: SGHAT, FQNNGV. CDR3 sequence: CASSLVASFRNTGELFF. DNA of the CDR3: TGTGCCAGCAGCTTAGTTGCAAGTTTCAGGAACACCGGGGAGCTGTTTTTT.

The CDR3, as DNA: TGTGCCAGCACCCCCATGGCGACAGGCAACTATGGCTACACCTTC. As protein: CASTPMATGNYGYTF. The chain has TRBV7-3 and TRBJ1-2; TRBD1 is a possible D gene (6 bases). The germline V gene has CDR1 SGHTA and CDR2 FQGTGA. This CDR3 has 15 residues. V lost 7 bases to trimming and J lost 2 bases, with 17 bases between them.

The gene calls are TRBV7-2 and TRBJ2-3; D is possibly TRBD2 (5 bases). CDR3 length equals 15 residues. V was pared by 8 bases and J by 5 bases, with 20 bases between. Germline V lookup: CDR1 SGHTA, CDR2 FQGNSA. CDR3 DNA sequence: TGTGCCAGCTCACGACTAAATCTTGACGTAGATACGCAGTATTTT. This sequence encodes CASSRLNLDVDTQYF.

CDR3 in amino acids: CSASSGGAGLNEQFF. CDR3 bases: TGCAGTGCTAGTAGCGGGGGGGCGGGACTCAATGAGCAGTTCTTC. V gene TRBV20-1 combines with J gene TRBJ2-1; 11 bases map to TRBD2. Germline loops: CDR1 DFQATT, CDR2 SNEGSKA (reference sequence). Trimming removed 3 bases from V and 6 bases from J; junction bases left unmatched: 7. The CDR3 spans 15 residues.

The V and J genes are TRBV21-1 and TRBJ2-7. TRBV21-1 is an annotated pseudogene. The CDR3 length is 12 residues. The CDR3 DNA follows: TGTGCCAGTCCCTTTTCTGGGGACGAGCAGTACTTC. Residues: CASPFSGDEQYF.

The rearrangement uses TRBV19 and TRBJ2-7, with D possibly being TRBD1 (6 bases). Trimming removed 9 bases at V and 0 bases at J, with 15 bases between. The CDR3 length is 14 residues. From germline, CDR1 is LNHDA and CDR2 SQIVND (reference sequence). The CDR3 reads CASKRGQNSYEQYF. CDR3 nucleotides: TGTGCCAGCAAGAGAGGACAGAACTCCTACGAGCAGTACTTC.

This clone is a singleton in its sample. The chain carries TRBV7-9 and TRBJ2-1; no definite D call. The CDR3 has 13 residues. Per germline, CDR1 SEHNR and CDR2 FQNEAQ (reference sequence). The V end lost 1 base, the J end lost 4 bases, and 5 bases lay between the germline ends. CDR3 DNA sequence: TGTGCCAGCAGCTTAGTTATATACAATGAGCAGTTCTTC. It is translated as CASSLVIYNEQFF.

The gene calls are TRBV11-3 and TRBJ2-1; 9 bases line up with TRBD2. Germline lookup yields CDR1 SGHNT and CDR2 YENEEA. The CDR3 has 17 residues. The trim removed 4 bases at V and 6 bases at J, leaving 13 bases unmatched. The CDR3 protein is CASSSPAGLAGSNEQFF. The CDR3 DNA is TGTGCCAGCAGCTCTCCCGCTGGGCTAGCGGGGAGCAATGAGCAGTTCTTC.

CDR3: CATSDGDREETQYF. As DNA, the CDR3 is TGTGCCACCAGTGATGGGGACAGGGAAGAGACCCAGTACTTC. The rearrangement uses TRBV24-1 and TRBJ2-5; the match to TRBD1 covers 9 bases. The V gene's germline CDR1 is KGHDR and CDR2 SFDVKD. V trimming: 3 bases; J trimming: 3 bases; junction bases outside the gene matches: 1. The CDR3 has 14 amino acids.

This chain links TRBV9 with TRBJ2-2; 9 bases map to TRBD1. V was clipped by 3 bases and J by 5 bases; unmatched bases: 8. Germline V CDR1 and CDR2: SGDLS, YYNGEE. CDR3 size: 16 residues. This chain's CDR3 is CASSALQGAGTGELFF. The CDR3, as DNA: TGTGCCAGCAGCGCATTACAGGGGGCGGGAACCGGGGAGCTGTTTTTT.

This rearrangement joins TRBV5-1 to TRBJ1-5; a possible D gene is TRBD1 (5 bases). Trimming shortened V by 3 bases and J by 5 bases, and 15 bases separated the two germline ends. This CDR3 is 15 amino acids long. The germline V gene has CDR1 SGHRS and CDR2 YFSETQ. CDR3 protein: CASSSGAGPDQPQHF. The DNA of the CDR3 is TGCGCCAGCAGCTCCGGGGCCGGTCCCGATCAGCCCCAGCATTTT.

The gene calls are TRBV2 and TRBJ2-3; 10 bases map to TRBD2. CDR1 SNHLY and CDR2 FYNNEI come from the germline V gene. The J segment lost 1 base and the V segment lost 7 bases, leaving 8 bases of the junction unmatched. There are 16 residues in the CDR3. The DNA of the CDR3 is TGTGCCAGCAATTTAGGGCTAGCGGGGGGCACAGATACGCAGTATTTT. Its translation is CASNLGLAGGTDTQYF.

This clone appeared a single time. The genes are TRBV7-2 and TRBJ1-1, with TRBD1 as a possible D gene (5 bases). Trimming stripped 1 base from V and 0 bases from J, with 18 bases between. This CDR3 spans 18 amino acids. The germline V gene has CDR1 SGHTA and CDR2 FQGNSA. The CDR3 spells CASSLGGHLRGMNTEAFF. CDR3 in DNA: TGTGCCAGCAGCTTAGGTGGACACCTTAGGGGTATGAACACTGAAGCTTTCTTT.

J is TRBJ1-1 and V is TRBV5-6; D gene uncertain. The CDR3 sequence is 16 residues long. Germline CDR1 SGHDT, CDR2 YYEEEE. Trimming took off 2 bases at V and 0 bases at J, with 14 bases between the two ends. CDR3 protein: CASSFVAGSMNTEAFF. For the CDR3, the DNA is TGTGCCAGCAGCTTCGTCGCAGGAAGTATGAACACTGAAGCTTTCTTT.